One and the same sample provided the 12 T cell receptor beta chains below, sequenced in a study of T cell repertoires in cytomegalovirus infection. The antigens for these receptors are not known. From the reads, TCRdb called clonotypes with MiXCR, one entry per CDR3 protein. The sample consists of 35,000 to 55,000 distinct CDR3 sequences, about 19% of them appearing once. Sequences were derived from CD8+ T cells from cultured PBMCs, sampled from culture after CMV antigen stimulation. The receptor set was obtained from a human donor in good health (CMV status not recorded). Some clones in this sample may be carry-over from other donors' samples.

V usage is TRBV19 and J usage is TRBJ2-7; possible D gene TRBD1, 5 bases. The CDR3 has 15 residues. Looked up from germline, CDR1 is LNHDA and CDR2 is SQIVND (reference sequence). Trimming cost V 7 bases and J 4 bases, with 20 bases left between them. In nucleotides, the CDR3 is TGTGCCAGTACCCTAAGGGCAGGGATAGGGTACGAGCAGTACTTC. Translated: CASTLRAGIGYEQYF.

This clonotype was recorded many times. The chain uses TRBV5-5 and TRBJ2-3; D not resolved. The CDR3 contains 10 residues. Trimming cost V 5 bases and J 6 bases, with 4 bases left between them. Germline V CDR1 and CDR2: SGHKS, YYEKEE (reference sequence). The DNA for the CDR3 is TGTGCCAGCAGTTCGGATACGCAGTATTTT. Its protein is CASSSDTQYF.

V gene TRBV28 combines with J gene TRBJ2-1, with unresolved D. Trimming pared 3 bases from V and 2 bases from J, leaving 5 bases between. This CDR3 spans 13 amino acids. In germline, CDR1 is MDHEN, CDR2 SYDVKM. CDR3 nucleotide sequence: TGTGCCAGCAGTTTGGGCCCCTACAATGAGCAGTTCTTC. This gives the protein CASSLGPYNEQFF.

This clonotype has only a few counts. The chain employs TRBV19 and TRBJ1-3; D uncertain. The CDR3 spans 15 residues. Deletions cut 3 bases from V and 0 bases from J, with 9 bases between. Germline CDR1 is LNHDA and CDR2 is SQIVND (reference sequence). The chain's CDR3 is CASSMRIRSGNTIYF. The CDR3 DNA is TGTGCCAGTAGTATGCGGATCCGCTCTGGAAACACCATATATTTT.

The chain has TRBV5-1 and TRBJ2-6; no clear D gene. Germline V gene lookup returns CDR1 SGHRS and CDR2 YFSETQ. The CDR3 has 16 amino acids. Trimming removed 5 bases from V and 3 bases from J, with 15 bases in between. CDR3: CASSYRTAGGANVLTF. The CDR3 coding sequence is TGCGCCAGCAGTTATCGGACCGCTGGTGGGGCCAACGTCCTGACTTTC.

This clonotype was observed many times. The chain combines TRBV12-3 or TRBV12-4 with TRBJ1-5; D unclear. The V gene lost 0 bases and the J gene lost 4 bases, with 7 bases spanning the gap. CDR3 size: 14 residues. The CDR3 loop reads CASSLAGGNQPQHF. CDR3 in DNA: TGTGCCAGCAGTTTAGCCGGAGGGAATCAGCCCCAGCATTTT.

This clonotype was counted at least ten times. The genes are TRBV7-9 and TRBJ2-5; D is undetermined. There are 14 residues in the CDR3. The germline V and J ends were trimmed by 5 bases and 3 bases, with 13 bases remaining between them. CDR1 is SEHNR and CDR2 is FQNEAQ in the germline V gene (reference sequence). The CDR3 spells CASSPKGTEETQYF. The CDR3 DNA is TGTGCCAGCAGCCCAAAGGGAACGGAAGAGACCCAGTACTTC.

In regard to this clonotype: A read error may account for a junction end that differs from germline. V gene TRBV29-1 combines with J gene TRBJ2-4; maybe TRBD2 (6 bases). This CDR3 spans 15 amino acids. The germline V gene has CDR1 SQVTM and CDR2 ANQGSEA. The CDR3 DNA follows: TGCAGCGTGGAAGGGACTGAAGGGAATTTGAACATTCAGTACTTC. This encodes CSVEGTEGNLNIQYF.

This clonotype was counted many times. The chain uses TRBV7-2 and TRBJ1-2; no reliable D call. V was trimmed by 3 bases and J by 8 bases, leaving 13 bases between them. CDR3 length equals 13 residues. The germline CDR1 and CDR2 sequences are SGHTA and FQGNSA. The CDR3 DNA is TGTGCCAGCAGCTTGACCGGACTTGGAGGCTACACCTTC. As protein: CASSLTGLGGYTF.

The table lists this clonotype with many counts. The chain has TRBV19 and TRBJ1-1, with TRBD1 as a possible D gene (5 bases). This CDR3 spans 14 amino acids. Germline CDR1 is LNHDA and CDR2 is SQIVND (reference sequence). V shed 1 base and J shed 0 bases, with 6 bases lying between them. The CDR3 sequence: CASSIGRVNTEAFF. The CDR3 bases are TGTGCCAGTAGTATAGGCAGGGTGAACACTGAAGCTTTCTTT.

At least ten counts were recorded for this clonotype. The gene calls are TRBV27 and TRBJ2-1; weak D call: TRBD2 (5 bases). From germline, CDR1 is MNHEY and CDR2 SMNVEV (reference sequence). V dropped 7 bases and J dropped 3 bases, with 16 bases sitting between them. CDR3 length: 15 residues. The CDR3 protein is CASKQDSRGYNEQFF. In nucleotides, the CDR3 is TGTGCCAGCAAGCAGGACTCCCGGGGCTACAATGAGCAGTTCTTC.

In its sample, this clonotype was seen a few times. V usage is TRBV7-8 and J usage is TRBJ2-3, with no clear D. V was shortened by 5 bases and J by 8 bases, with 8 bases between the two germline ends. The CDR3 length is 11 residues. From germline, CDR1 is SGHVS and CDR2 FQNEAQ. In DNA, the CDR3 is TGTGCCAGCAGCCCGGTTGGTACGCAGTATTTT. It codes for CASSPVGTQYF.